The table lists the clone carrying this T cell receptor (beta chain) with a few counts. Its antigen remains unknown. The entry originates in a study of cytomegalovirus exposure and HLA in healthy donors. Findings and caveats of the study: Rare sequences made up most TCRs, while some public TCRs were found in many donors. Beyond CMV serostatus, there was no information to go on about immune exposure.

Losses at the gene ends were 5 bases for V and 4 bases for J; bases not matched to a gene: 13. Germline loops: CDR1 SGHTA, CDR2 FQGTGA. The CDR3 is made up of 16 amino acids. Primers for the PCR totalled 60 Vbeta and 13 Jbeta. The authors' processing: Approximately 10 million shared chains were among tens of millions of unique TCR beta chains counted in a later analysis. Assay used: immunoSEQ multiplex PCR; TCRdb lists only in-frame clones, some missing. V, J and clone size are those of that table, while D and trimming were read from the DNA. The data show roughly 120,000 clones, 70% to 80% seen once.

The sequencing input was PBMCs. The sequence came from a man aged 18-30 years in good health and CMV-seronegative. The genes are TRBV7-3 and TRBJ2-5, with 7 bases matching TRBD2. The CDR3 is CASSLSGTTSRETQYF. As DNA, the CDR3 is TGTGCCAGCAGCCTCTCTGGGACTACCTCGCGAGAGACCCAGTACTTC.